This entry lists 14 T cell receptor beta chains sequenced from one sample in a study of T cell repertoires in cytomegalovirus infection. TCRdb re-derived calls from the reads in MiXCR, one entry per CDR3 protein. The repertoire holds about 830,000 distinct CDR3 sequences, around a third seen once, with 9.5% to 15% in the top ten. The antigens for these receptors are not known. The specimen comprised cultured CD8+ T cells from PBMCs, sampled from culture after CMV antigen stimulation. These receptors came from a human donor in good health (CMV status not recorded). Some clones in this sample may be carry-over from other donors' samples.

The sample holds a few counts of this clonotype. The gene calls are TRBV5-1 and TRBJ1-2; D unclear. Germline lookup yields CDR1 SGHRS and CDR2 YFSETQ. V lost 4 bases and J 8 bases, leaving 12 bases between the germline ends. CDR3 size: 12 residues. The CDR3 region is CASSPAADGYTF. In nucleotides, the CDR3 is TGCGCCAGCAGCCCCGCGGCGGACGGCTACACCTTC.

The gene calls are TRBV18 and TRBJ2-1; D ambiguous. Per germline, CDR1 KGHSH and CDR2 LQKENI. The CDR3 extends over 15 amino acids. Trimming took 3 bases from V and 2 from J, leaving 11 bases between them. CDR3 nucleotide sequence: TGTGCCAGCTCACCGTACTCCAGAACCTACAATGAGCAGTTCTTC. This codes for CASSPYSRTYNEQFF.

This chain uses TRBV6-5 with TRBJ2-6; D unclear. CDR3 size: 16 residues. The V end was cut by 5 bases, the J end by 3 bases, with 14 bases between. Germline V gene sequence: CDR1 MNHEY, CDR2 SVGAGI. The CDR3 DNA follows: TGTGCCAGCAGTGCCCTTACCCGCTATGGGGCCAACGTCCTGACTTTC. Its protein product is CASSALTRYGANVLTF.

The chain carries TRBV20-1 and TRBJ2-3; 11 nucleotides agree with TRBD2. This CDR3 has 15 amino acids. V was clipped by 6 bases and J by 5 bases; unmatched bases: 10. Germline V gives CDR1 DFQATT, CDR2 SNEGSKA (reference sequence). The CDR3 region is CSAQDSGGAGDTQYF. In DNA form, the CDR3 reads TGCAGTGCGCAAGATAGCGGGGGGGCGGGAGATACGCAGTATTTT.

Remarks on this clonotype: Since a much larger clone is just one base distant, this may be a read error. The rearrangement links TRBV11-2 to TRBJ2-6; D is perhaps TRBD1 (5 bases). The germline gives CDR1 SGHAT, CDR2 FQNNGV. The CDR3 runs to 16 residues. The CDR3 DNA sequence: TGTGCCAGCAGTGATACCACTTTCTCTGGGGCCAACGTCCCGACTTTC. Amino acids: CASSDTTFSGANVPTF.

Points on this clonotype: This sequence may be a read error, since a much larger clone differs from it by one base. V is TRBV7-8 and J is TRBJ2-5, with TRBD1 matching over 9 bases. CDR1 and CDR2 from the germline V gene are SGHVS and FQNEAQ. This CDR3 is 14 amino acids long. CDR3 loop: CASSLYRGQETQCF. Here the CDR3 DNA reads TGTGCCAGCAGCCTATACAGGGGGCAAGAGACCCAGTGCTTC.

This clonotype was seen a handful of times. The V gene is TRBV2, the J gene TRBJ2-5; D gene ambiguous. CDR1 SNHLY and CDR2 FYNNEI come from the germline V gene. The ends were cut back, 4 bases at V and 3 bases at J, with 15 bases in the middle. CDR3 length: 15 residues. The CDR3: CASSAGGDRKETQYF. CDR3 bases: TGTGCCAGCAGTGCAGGCGGCGACCGAAAAGAGACCCAGTACTTC.

This clonotype was seen only a few times. The chain recombines TRBV2 with TRBJ2-5; possibly TRBD2 for D (6 bases). The germline CDR1 and CDR2 sequences are SNHLY and FYNNEI. The CDR3 length is 15 residues. V was clipped by 7 bases and J by 4 bases, with 19 bases between them. Written as DNA, the CDR3 is TGTGCCAGCAAGACTAGTACATCCGGAGCAGAGACCCAGTACTTC. This codes for CASKTSTSGAETQYF.

V gene TRBV24-1 combines with J gene TRBJ2-2, with 9 bases aligning to TRBD1. The CDR3 has 17 residues. The junction had 5 bases not matched to a gene; V was cut back by 4 bases and J by 0 bases. Germline V gene lookup returns CDR1 KGHDR and CDR2 SFDVKD. In nucleotides, the CDR3 is TGTGCCACCAGTGAATCCGGGACAGGGCCGAACACCGGGGAGCTGTTTTTT. Translating gives CATSESGTGPNTGELFF.

This chain connects TRBV10-2 to TRBJ1-1; maybe TRBD1 (5 bases). Trimming pared 6 bases from V and 8 bases from J, leaving 13 bases between. The germline CDR1 and CDR2 sequences are WSHSY and SAAADI. This CDR3 comprises 12 residues. The CDR3 DNA reads as TGCGCCAGCAGCGAGGGACGGAAAGAAGCTTTCTTT. It is translated as CASSEGRKEAFF.

This clonotype was counted only a few times. Germline is not matched at one junction end, which may reflect a read error. The chain joins TRBV7-6 to TRBJ2-5; 9 nucleotides match TRBD1. The CDR3 is made up of 15 amino acids. Germline CDR1 reads SGHVS; CDR2 reads FNYEAQ. Here the CDR3 DNA reads TGTGCTAGCAGCTTAGATGGGGACAGGGAAGAGACCCAGTACTTC. It encodes CASSLDGDREETQYF.

This rearrangement joins TRBV7-2 to TRBJ1-4; 8 bases line up with TRBD1. V lost 6 bases, J lost 7 bases, and 10 bases stayed unmatched. Germline assignment: CDR1 SGHTA and CDR2 FQGNSA. The length of the CDR3 is 15 residues. CDR3 in amino acids: CASSLRGLLIEKLFF. The DNA of the CDR3 is TGTGCCAGCAGTCTCAGGGGGCTTTTAATTGAAAAACTGTTTTTT.

This rearrangement joins TRBV12-3 or TRBV12-4 to TRBJ2-4; 9 nucleotides agree with TRBD1. The CDR3 has 11 amino acids. V trimming: 5 bases; J trimming: 12 bases; junction bases outside the gene matches: 2. CDR3 in DNA: TGTGCCAGCAGTAAGGACAGGGGTCAGTACTTC. It yields the protein CASSKDRGQYF.

CDR3 protein: CASSQIGHYNEQFF. For the CDR3, the DNA is TGCGCCAGCAGCCAGATTGGACATTACAATGAGCAGTTCTTC. The gene calls are TRBV4-1 and TRBJ2-1; TRBD1 might be the D (5 bases). Trimming shortened V by 3 bases and J by 4 bases, and 10 bases separated the two germline ends. The CDR3 consists of 14 residues. Germline CDR1 is MGHRA and CDR2 is YSYEKL.